The clone carrying this TCR beta chain was observed a handful of times. Its antigen is undetermined. The J segment lost 4 bases and the V segment lost 5 bases, leaving 8 bases of the junction unmatched. Germline V gene data show CDR1 as MDHEN and CDR2 as SYDVKM. CDR3 length: 16 residues. Every donor provided one heparinised blood draw, which averaged approximately 100 mL. The sample originates from a study of beta chain features in type 1 diabetes. General study findings and limits: Moderately but significantly shorter TCRB CDR3s were found in Type 1 diabetes patients in all four CD4+ subsets.

Expressed TCRB transcripts were sequenced because the entire RNA isolate underwent reverse transcription. Sequencing was performed with immunoSEQ multiplex PCR; in TCRdb, only in-frame clones are kept and a portion is missing. The sample has 130,000 or so clones, approximately 10% seen once; the top ten hold around 0.79%. The sequenced material came from central memory CD4+ T cells from blood. The chain recombines TRBV28 with TRBJ2-4; 10 positions match TRBD1. The receptor was isolated from a young man with type 1 diabetes. The CDR3 nucleotides are TGTGCCAGCAGTCCGACGGGACAGGGGATTAAAAACATTCAGTACTTC. Its translation is CASSPTGQGIKNIQYF.